This TCR beta chain was sequenced for a study of early T cells in non-severe SARS-CoV-2 infection. A single record per CDR3 protein comes from TCRdb applying MiXCR to the 5' RACE reads. This table has about 22,000 distinct CDR3 sequences, approximately 3.8% appearing once. This clonotype was recorded many times. CDR1 and CDR2 (germline): KGHDR, SFDVKD. V dropped 3 bases and J dropped 2; count of bases not matched to a gene: 8. This CDR3 has 17 residues. The clonotype originates from an adult who was a healthcare worker with PCR-confirmed SARS-CoV-2 infection or an uninfected control (not recorded which). Sequencing was done on a sample of whole blood. The gene calls are TRBV24-1 and TRBJ2-1; 8 bases agree with TRBD1. The CDR3, as DNA: TGTGCCACCAGTGATACTCGGACAGGGAAGACCTACAATGAGCAGTTCTTC. Translated, it gives CATSDTRTGKTYNEQFF.